The 10 T cell receptor beta chains listed next were all sequenced from one sample in a study of shared clonotypes between healthy human individuals. Data came from immunoSEQ multiplex PCR; TCRdb stores just in-frame clones and leaves some out. The sample has roughly 2.5 million clones, roughly 92% seen once. The sample taken for sequencing was naive CD4+ T cells sorted from blood. The subset here: CD45RA+ positively selected. These receptors all stem from a man aged 18 to 35 in good health.

This clone was seen only a few times. V gene TRBV28 combines with J gene TRBJ2-7, with D perhaps matching TRBD1 (6 bases). V shed 4 bases and J shed 1 base, with 11 bases lying between them. Germline CDR1 is MDHEN and CDR2 is SYDVKM. This CDR3 comprises 14 residues. For the CDR3, the DNA is TGTGCCAGCAGTTCCGGACAGTTGTCCTACGAGCAGTACTTC. Its protein product is CASSSGQLSYEQYF.

The chain joins TRBV21-1 to TRBJ1-2. TRBV21-1 is a pseudogene segment. The length of the CDR3 is 18 residues. The CDR3 sequence is CASSKVTSLKKTNYGYTF. The CDR3 coding sequence is TGTGCCAGCAGCAAAGTTACCTCGCTTAAGAAGACTAACTATGGCTACACCTTC.

This clone was seen a few times. J is TRBJ1-3 and V is TRBV7-6; TRBD1 agrees at 7 bases. The CDR3 length is 17 residues. With 6 bases clipped from V and 0 bases from J, the junction kept 11 bases outside the gene matches. Germline CDR1 and CDR2: SGHVS and FNYEAQ. The CDR3 bases are TGTGCCAGCAGTCCCCGAGGGGGCGGCAGCTCTGGAAACACCATATATTTT. Its protein product is CASSPRGGGSSGNTIYF.

The chain has TRBV6-5 and TRBJ1-5; D is unclear. In germline, CDR1 is MNHEY, CDR2 SVGAGI. The CDR3 is made up of 16 amino acids. The germline V and J ends were trimmed by 2 bases and 0 bases, with 11 bases remaining between them. CDR3 loop: CASSYPDHDSNQPQHF. The CDR3 region has the DNA TGTGCCAGCAGTTACCCGGACCATGATAGCAATCAGCCCCAGCATTTT.

This clone was seen a few times. Other DNA sequences from this sample encode an identical CDR3 as well. The chain links TRBV10-3 to TRBJ2-2; D might be TRBD2 (5 bases). Germline V CDR1 and CDR2: ENHRY, SYGVKD. Trimming left V 0 bases short and J 0 bases short, with 5 bases between. The CDR3 extends over 15 amino acids. The CDR3, as DNA: TGTGCCATCAGTGAGTCCGGGACGAACACCGGGGAGCTGTTTTTT. This gives the protein CAISESGTNTGELFF.

The CDR3 spells CASPPPGGKGGYTF. In DNA form, the CDR3 reads TGTGCCAGCCCCCCCCCAGGGGGCAAAGGTGGCTACACCTTC. The chain combines TRBV27 with TRBJ1-2; 8 bases are a match to TRBD1. CDR1 and CDR2 (germline): MNHEY, SMNVEV (reference sequence). After removal of 8 bases from V and 7 bases from J, the junction contained 12 bases not matched to a gene. The CDR3 covers 14 residues.

The rearrangement uses TRBV20-1 and TRBJ2-5, with D perhaps given as TRBD1 or TRBD2 (5 bases each). The V gene's germline CDR1 is DFQATT and CDR2 SNEGSKA (reference sequence). This CDR3 region has 11 residues. V lost 4 bases and J 5 bases, leaving 8 bases between the germline ends. The CDR3 is CSAKGRETQYF. CDR3 nucleotides: TGCAGTGCTAAGGGACGGGAGACCCAGTACTTC.

The chain is built from TRBV18 and TRBJ2-5; 7 bases are shared with TRBD1. The CDR3 is made up of 14 amino acids. Germline-derived CDR1 and CDR2 are KGHSH and LQKENI. With 4 bases clipped from V and 4 bases from J, the junction kept 6 bases outside the gene matches. Here the CDR3 DNA reads TGTGCCAGCTCACTAAGACAGGGCCCAGAGACCCAGTACTTC. Translation: CASSLRQGPETQYF. The full variable domain, rest sourced from reference TRBV18 and TRBJ2-5, is NAGVMQNPRHLVRRRGQEARLRCSPMKGHSHVYWYRQLPEEGLKFMVYLQKENIIDESGMPKERFSAEFPKEGPSILRIQQVVRGDSAAYFCASSLRQGPETQYFGPGTRLLVL.

J is TRBJ1-3 and V is TRBV6-5; D is ambiguous. The ends were cut back, 11 bases at V and 1 base at J, with 6 bases in the middle. The germline CDR1 and CDR2 sequences are MNHEY and SVGAGI. This CDR3 comprises 11 residues. CDR3 protein: CAHGSGNTIYF. The CDR3 region has the DNA TGTGCCCACGGGTCTGGAAACACCATATATTTT.

The chain links TRBV6-6 to TRBJ1-5; D remains ambiguous. Germline V gene sequence: CDR1 MNHNY, CDR2 SVGAGI (reference sequence). This CDR3 is built from 12 residues. The V end lost 7 bases, the J end lost 2 bases, and 6 bases lay between the germline ends. The CDR3 region has the DNA TGTGCCAGCAAGGAGGGCAATCAGCCCCAGCATTTT. It codes for CASKEGNQPQHF.